This TCR beta chain was captured by sequencing in a study of shared clonotypes between healthy human individuals (dated by TCRdb to about 2020). As for the study more broadly: The cohort included a few men and a couple of women between 18 and 49 years of age. Per donor, three plates each were used for CD4 naive and CD4 memory, two for CD8 naive, and one for CD8 memory. The study deeply sequenced blood TCR repertoires of about 5 healthy adults to estimate repertoire size and the extent of clonotype sharing between individuals. To increase sequencing depth and limit assay-specific biases, TCR repertoire library preparation and sequencing were carried out by different laboratories using diverse techniques. Each donor's leukapheresis produced roughly between roughly 0.94 and 9.5 billion PBMCs. What the work shows at the level of the full study, not this receptor alone: When several donors were compared, the shared fraction of clonotypes was 5% to 6.5% for naive CD4, 3.5% to 4% for naive CD8, 2.3% for memory CD4, and less than 0.45% for memory CD8. Pairwise subsampling indicated that sequencing depth was expected to affect the degree of clonotype sharing among donors. Estimated clonotype richness was generally larger for naive than for memory subsets. Compared with non-shared clonotypes, clonotypes shared by all four sorted-subset donors had higher generation probabilities. The genetic and exposure-history diversity represented was limited by the small number of donors. Rarefaction of sorted-subset datasets indicated incomplete sequencing despite the large sequencing depth. Sampling was restricted to blood, and TCR repertoires in tissue are likely to differ from TCR repertoires in blood.

For the CD8 naive samples, CD45RO-negative cells were positively selected for CCR7, yielding a CD45RA+CCR7+ population from which TemRA cells were excluded. The donors were healthy, HIV-negative adults who had no recently reported acute infections or vaccinations. Every donor was a Caucasian adult residing in Nashville, Tennessee, USA. After blood collection by leukapheresis, PBMCs were isolated using Ficoll-Histopaque density gradient centrifugation and then cryopreserved in the vapor phase of liquid nitrogen. Purity and quantity of every magnetically sorted T cell population were checked by analytical flow cytometry. Genomic DNA was isolated from every sorted fraction and measured by UV absorbance on a Nanodrop 2000c. Using the deep immunoSEQ assay, TCR CDR3 regions were amplified from genomic DNA by multiplex PCR. For each cell subset, the extracted genomic DNA was distributed evenly across all wells of several immunoSEQ 96-well plates, and each plate served as one replicate. For sorted subsets, approximately 190 ng of genomic DNA, equivalent to 30,000 or so T cell genomes, went into each replicate PCR. The purified libraries were quantified using a Qubit 3.0 fluorometer, sized with a Bioanalyzer 2100, and then quantified again using the KAPA Library Quantification kit. Each immunoSEQ 96-well plate was sequenced on its own single-read 150-cycle Illumina NextSeq 550 flow cell. Regarding the original processing steps: The immunoSEQ output contained only junctional sequences without quality scores, so filtering could not match that applied to full-length reads. Sequences were annotated with PyIR, a Python wrapper for IgBLAST v1.9, using IMGT germline references to assign V/J genes and CDR3. Reads were filtered out if the reads had weak V/J assignments (E-value above 1e-6), no CDR3, stop codons, out-of-frame junctions, or ambiguous translated residues. A V3J clonotype was defined by an identical inferred V gene, J gene, and CDR3 amino acid sequence. To compute the percentage overlap between repertoires, the number of shared unique clonotypes was divided by the size of the smaller repertoire. Three approaches were used to assess repertoire richness: RTK rarefaction, the Chao1 estimator, and Recon v2.1 estimates of unobserved clonotypes. Generation probabilities for all TCRbeta clonotypes obtained by the gDNA method from a handful of donors were computed using OLGA. Held by TCRdb, this immuneACCESS table contains in-frame sequences only and omits some clones. Under half of the omission traces to an unresolved V gene where checked; the cause of the rest is unknown. V, J and clone size derive from that table, while D and trimming were established from the DNA sequence. This sample has 600,000 or so clones in its table, and 95% to 98% of those were observed once. Approximately 0.33% of the sample is taken by the ten largest.

CDR3 length: 15 amino acids, cysteine to phenylalanine. Only the CDR3 portion is preserved as DNA: 45 bases, with reading frame beginning at the first base. Deletion took 1 base off V and 2 bases off J, with a span of 11 bases between the germline ends. The germline V gene encodes CDR1 SEHNR and CDR2 FQNEAQ (reference sequence). A remark on this clone: Its antigen is not yet known. Per-nucleotide qualities are absent, and no much larger clonotype sits a single base away.

This receptor chain uses TRBV7-9 and TRBJ2-5, with an unclear D gene assignment. The receptor's source is a man aged 25-40 years in good health. The sequenced material came from naive CD8+ T cells sorted from blood. The label giving this sample's cell subset or site can be read as: CD45RA+CCR7+. The CDR3 reads as follows: CASSLVEFGQETQYF. The bases are TGTGCCAGCAGCTTAGTCGAGTTTGGGCAAGAGACCCAGTACTTC. Reference TRBV7-9 and TRBJ2-5 genes cover what lies past the CDR3, so the full variable domain is DTGVSQNPRHKITKRGQNVTFRCDPISEHNRLYWYRQTLGQGPEFLTYFQNEAQLEKSRLLSDRFSAERPKGSFSTLEIQRTEQGDSAMYLCASSLVEFGQETQYFGPGTRLLVL.